This T cell receptor (beta chain) stems from a study of T cells in Graves' hyperthyroidism and ophthalmopathy. Overall study results and limits: Most clonotypes expanded in thyroid above 0.001 were likewise present in blood.

This clonotype was seen at least ten times. Antigen: not known. Amplification targeted TCR beta CDR3 regions from RNA transcripts. The HTBI set primed first-round TCR CDR3 RT-PCR. TCRdb reanalysed the multiplex PCR reads using MiXCR and keeps one entry per CDR3 protein. This sample has around 350,000 distinct CDR3 sequences; roughly 15% occur once, and the top ten carry around a fifth. Trimming pared 7 bases from V and 9 bases from J, leaving 13 bases between. The CDR3 is made up of 13 amino acids. Germline assignment: CDR1 KGHSH and CDR2 LQKENI. The sequenced sample consisted of blood. The chain links TRBV18 to TRBJ1-6; tentative D call: TRBD1 (5 bases). The receptor's source is a woman aged 30 to 39 with Graves' ophthalmopathy. CDR3 sequence reads: CASFGGSGSPLHF. CDR3 DNA: TGTGCCAGCTTTGGGGGGTCCGGTTCACCCCTCCACTTT.